A single sample gave rise to the 4 T cell receptor beta chains below, sequenced in a study of blood T cell repertoires in COVID-19. Some clones are missing from TCRdb's copy, which holds only in-frame ones; the method was immunoSEQ multiplex PCR. The sample lists under 200,000 clones; around 84% were seen once. Sequencing was done on a sample of PBMCs or T cells enriched from blood (not recorded which). Receptors were obtained from a woman aged 30 to 39 who had been exposed to COVID-19.

V is TRBV5-5 and J is TRBJ2-2; 10 bases map to TRBD2. The CDR3 length is 18 residues. V trimming: 0 bases; J trimming: 5 bases; junction bases outside the gene matches: 10. Germline-derived CDR1 and CDR2 are SGHKS and YYEKEE (reference sequence). The CDR3 nucleotides read TGTGCCAGCAGCTTGGGCCTAGCGGGGGCCCCGGGGACCGGGGAGCTGTTTTTT. This encodes CASSLGLAGAPGTGELFF. Full variable domain (missing parts from reference TRBV5-5 and TRBJ2-2): DAGVTQSPTHLIKTRGQQVTLRCSPISGHKSVSWYQQVLGQGPQFIFQYYEKEERGRGNFPDRFSARQFPNYSSELNVNALLLGDSALYLCASSLGLAGAPGTGELFFGEGSRLTVL.

The chain uses TRBV5-4 and TRBJ1-1; D gene ambiguous. V was pared by 1 base and J by 1 base, with 8 bases between. Germline assignment: CDR1 SGHNT and CDR2 YYREEE (reference sequence). The CDR3 is 14 residues long. The CDR3 DNA sequence: TGTGCCAGCAGCTTGTCACGCGCGAACACTGAAGCTTTCTTT. The encoded protein is CASSLSRANTEAFF.

The chain has TRBV4-1 and TRBJ2-3; a possible D gene is TRBD2 (5 bases). Trimming took off 2 bases at V and 6 bases at J, with 18 bases between the two ends. The V gene's germline CDR1 is MGHRA and CDR2 YSYEKL. The CDR3 loop spans 16 amino acids. This chain's CDR3 is CASSQLQGRELDTQYF. The CDR3 DNA reads TGCGCCAGCAGCCAACTCCAAGGACGGGAACTGGATACGCAGTATTTT.

The V call is TRBV11-2, the J call TRBJ2-2, with D unclear. The CDR3 covers 15 residues. V shed 2 bases and J shed 3 bases, with 10 bases lying between them. The germline V gene has CDR1 SGHAT and CDR2 FQNNGV. The CDR3 region is CASSLHGDYTGELFF. CDR3 DNA: TGTGCCAGCAGCTTACACGGCGACTACACCGGGGAGCTGTTTTTT.